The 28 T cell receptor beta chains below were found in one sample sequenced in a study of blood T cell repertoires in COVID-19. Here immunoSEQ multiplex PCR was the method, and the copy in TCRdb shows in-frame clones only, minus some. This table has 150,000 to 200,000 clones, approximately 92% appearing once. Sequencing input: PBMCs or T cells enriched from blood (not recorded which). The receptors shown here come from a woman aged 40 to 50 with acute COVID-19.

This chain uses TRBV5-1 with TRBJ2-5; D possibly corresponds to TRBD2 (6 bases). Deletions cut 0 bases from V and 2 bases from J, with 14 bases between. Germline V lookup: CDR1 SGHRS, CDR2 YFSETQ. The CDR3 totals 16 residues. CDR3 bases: TGCGCCAGCAGCTTGGCTCCTTTGGGACTGCAAGAGACCCAGTACTTC. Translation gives CASSLAPLGLQETQYF.

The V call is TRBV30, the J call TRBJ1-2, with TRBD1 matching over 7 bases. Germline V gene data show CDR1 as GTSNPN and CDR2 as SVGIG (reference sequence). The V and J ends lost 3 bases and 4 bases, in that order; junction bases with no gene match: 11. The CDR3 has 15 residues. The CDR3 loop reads CAWRPTGTATYGYTF. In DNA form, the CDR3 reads TGTGCCTGGAGGCCGACAGGGACAGCTACCTATGGCTACACCTTC.

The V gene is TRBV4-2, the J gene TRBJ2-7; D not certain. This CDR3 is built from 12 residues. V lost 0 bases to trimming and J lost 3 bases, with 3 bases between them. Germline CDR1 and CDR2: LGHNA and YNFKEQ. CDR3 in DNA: TGTGCCAGCAGCCAAGACGGCTACGAGCAGTACTTC. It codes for CASSQDGYEQYF.

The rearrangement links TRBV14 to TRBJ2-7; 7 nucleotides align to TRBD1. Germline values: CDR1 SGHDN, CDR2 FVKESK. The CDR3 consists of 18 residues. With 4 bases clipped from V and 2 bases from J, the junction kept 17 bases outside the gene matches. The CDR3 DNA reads TGTGCCAGCAGCCCTGACAGTTCTCTACAGGGGCCCCCCTACGAGCAGTACTTC. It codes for CASSPDSSLQGPPYEQYF. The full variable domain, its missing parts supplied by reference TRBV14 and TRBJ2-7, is EAGVTQFPSHSVIEKGQTVTLRCDPISGHDNLYWYRRVMGKEIKFLLHFVKESKQDESGMPNNRFLAERTGGTYSTLKVQPAELEDSGVYFCASSPDSSLQGPPYEQYFGPGTRLTVT.

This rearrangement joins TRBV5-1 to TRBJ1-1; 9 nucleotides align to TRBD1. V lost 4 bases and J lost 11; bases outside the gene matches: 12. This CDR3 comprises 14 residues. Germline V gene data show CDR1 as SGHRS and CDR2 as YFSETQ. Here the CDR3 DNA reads TGCGCCAGCAGCGAGGGACAGGGTACCCTGAACGCTTTCTTT. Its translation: CASSEGQGTLNAFF.

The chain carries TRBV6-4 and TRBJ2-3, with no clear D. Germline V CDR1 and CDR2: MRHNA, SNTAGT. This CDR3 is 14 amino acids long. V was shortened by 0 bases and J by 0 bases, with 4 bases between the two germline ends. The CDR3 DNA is TGTGCCAGCAGTGACTCGGCCAGCACAGATACGCAGTATTTT. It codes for CASSDSASTDTQYF.

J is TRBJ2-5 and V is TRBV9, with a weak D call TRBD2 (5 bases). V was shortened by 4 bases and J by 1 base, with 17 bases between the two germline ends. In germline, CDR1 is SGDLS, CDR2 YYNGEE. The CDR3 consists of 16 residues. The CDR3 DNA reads TGTGCCAGCAGCCCAACCGGGCGACTAACCCAAGAGACCCAGTACTTC. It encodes CASSPTGRLTQETQYF.

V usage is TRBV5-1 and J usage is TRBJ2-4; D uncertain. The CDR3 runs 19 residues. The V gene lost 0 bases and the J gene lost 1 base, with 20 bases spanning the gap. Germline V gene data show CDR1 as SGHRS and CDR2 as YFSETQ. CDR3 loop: CASSLAPPTTPGAKNIQYF. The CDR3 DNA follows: TGCGCCAGCAGCTTGGCCCCCCCTACTACCCCTGGGGCCAAAAACATTCAGTACTTC.

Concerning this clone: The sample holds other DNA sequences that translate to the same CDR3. The chain's CDR3 is CASSEAGGSYEQYF. CDR3 in DNA: TGTGCCAGCAGTGAAGCGGGGGGGAGCTACGAGCAGTACTTC. The chain couples TRBV2 to TRBJ2-7, with TRBD2 matching over 7 bases. CDR1 SNHLY and CDR2 FYNNEI come from the germline V gene. The CDR3 runs to 14 residues. After removal of 0 bases from V and 3 bases from J, the junction contained 2 bases not matched to a gene.

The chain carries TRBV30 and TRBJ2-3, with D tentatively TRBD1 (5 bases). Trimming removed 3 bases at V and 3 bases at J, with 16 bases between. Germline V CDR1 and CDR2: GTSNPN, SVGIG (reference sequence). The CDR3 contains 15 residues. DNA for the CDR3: TGTGCCTGGAGCCAAACAGGATCAGGAACAGATACGCAGTATTTT. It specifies CAWSQTGSGTDTQYF.

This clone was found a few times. The CDR3, as DNA: TGTGCCAGCAGTTGGGCAGAACATCAGCCCCAGCATTTT. Protein: CASSWAEHQPQHF. V is TRBV6-5 and J is TRBJ1-5; D remains unclear. Trimming took off 4 bases at V and 5 bases at J, with 9 bases between the two ends. The CDR3 is made up of 13 amino acids. Germline V gives CDR1 MNHEY, CDR2 SVGAGI.

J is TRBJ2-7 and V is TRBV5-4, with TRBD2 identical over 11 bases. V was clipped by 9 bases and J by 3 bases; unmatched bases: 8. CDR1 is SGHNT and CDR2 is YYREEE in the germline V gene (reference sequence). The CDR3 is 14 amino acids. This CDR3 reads CATKGTSGYYEQYF. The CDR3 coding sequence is TGTGCCACCAAGGGGACTAGCGGCTACTACGAGCAGTACTTC.

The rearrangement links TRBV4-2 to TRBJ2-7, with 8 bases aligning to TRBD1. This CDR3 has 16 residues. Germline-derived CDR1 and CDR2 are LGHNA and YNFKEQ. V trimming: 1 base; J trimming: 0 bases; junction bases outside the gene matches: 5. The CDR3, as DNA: TGTGCCAGCAGCCAAGTTGGTGGACAGGGCTCCTACGAGCAGTACTTC. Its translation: CASSQVGGQGSYEQYF.

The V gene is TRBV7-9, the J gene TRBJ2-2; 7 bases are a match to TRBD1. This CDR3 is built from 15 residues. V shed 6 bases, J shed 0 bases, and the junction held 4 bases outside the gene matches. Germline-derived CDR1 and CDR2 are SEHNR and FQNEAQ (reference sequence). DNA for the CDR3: TGTGCCAGCAGGCTACAGGGGCCGAACACCGGGGAGCTGTTTTTT. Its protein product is CASRLQGPNTGELFF.

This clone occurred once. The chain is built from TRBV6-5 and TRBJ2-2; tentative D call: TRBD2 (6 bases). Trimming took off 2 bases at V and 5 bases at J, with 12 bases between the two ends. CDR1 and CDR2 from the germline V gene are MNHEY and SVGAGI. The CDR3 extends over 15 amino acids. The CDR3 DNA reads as TGTGCCAGCAGTTACCTGACTAGAGGGACCGGGGAGCTGTTTTTT. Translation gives CASSYLTRGTGELFF.

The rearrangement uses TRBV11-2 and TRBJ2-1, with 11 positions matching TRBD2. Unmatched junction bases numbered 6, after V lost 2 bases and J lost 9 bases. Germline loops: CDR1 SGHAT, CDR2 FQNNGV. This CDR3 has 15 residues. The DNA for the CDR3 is TGTGCCAGCAGCTTAATAGCGGGAGGGCCGAGTGAGCAGTTCTTC. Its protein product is CASSLIAGGPSEQFF.

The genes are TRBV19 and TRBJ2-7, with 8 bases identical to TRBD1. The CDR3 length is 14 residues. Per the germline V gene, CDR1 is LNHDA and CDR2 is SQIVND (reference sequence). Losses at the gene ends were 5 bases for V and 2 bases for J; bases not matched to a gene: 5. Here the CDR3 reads CASSSTGVPYEQYF. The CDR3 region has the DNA TGTGCCAGTAGTTCGACAGGGGTCCCCTACGAGCAGTACTTC. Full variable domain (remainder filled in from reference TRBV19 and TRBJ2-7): DGGITQSPKYLFRKEGQNVTLSCEQNLNHDAMYWYRQDPGQGLRLIYYSQIVNDFQKGDIAEGYSVSREKKESFPLTVTSAQKNPTAFYLCASSSTGVPYEQYFGPGTRLTVT.

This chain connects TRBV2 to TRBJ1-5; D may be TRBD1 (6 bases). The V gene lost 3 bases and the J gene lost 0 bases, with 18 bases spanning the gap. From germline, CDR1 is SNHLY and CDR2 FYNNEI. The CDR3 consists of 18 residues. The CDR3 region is CASSDRRVGAYSNQPQHF. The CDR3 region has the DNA TGTGCCAGCAGTGATCGTCGGGTGGGGGCTTATAGCAATCAGCCCCAGCATTTT.

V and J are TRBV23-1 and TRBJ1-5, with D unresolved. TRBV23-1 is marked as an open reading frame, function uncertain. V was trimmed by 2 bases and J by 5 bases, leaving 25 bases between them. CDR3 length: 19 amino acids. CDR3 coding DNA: TGCGCCAGCAGTCAAATCCCCTGGTTGGGCAGTGGATTGGATCAGCCCCAGCATTTT. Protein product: CASSQIPWLGSGLDQPQHF.

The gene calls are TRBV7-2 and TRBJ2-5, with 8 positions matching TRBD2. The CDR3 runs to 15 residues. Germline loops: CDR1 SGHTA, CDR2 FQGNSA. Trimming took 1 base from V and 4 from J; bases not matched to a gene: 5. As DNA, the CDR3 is TGTGCCAGCAGCTTAGTTAGCCTAGCGGGAGAGACCCAGTACTTC. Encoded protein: CASSLVSLAGETQYF.

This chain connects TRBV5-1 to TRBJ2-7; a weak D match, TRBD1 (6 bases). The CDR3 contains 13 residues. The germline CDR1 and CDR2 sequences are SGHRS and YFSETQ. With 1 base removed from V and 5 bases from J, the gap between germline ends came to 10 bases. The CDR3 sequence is CASSLNPGDEQYF. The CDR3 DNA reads TGCGCCAGCAGCTTGAACCCAGGGGACGAGCAGTACTTC.

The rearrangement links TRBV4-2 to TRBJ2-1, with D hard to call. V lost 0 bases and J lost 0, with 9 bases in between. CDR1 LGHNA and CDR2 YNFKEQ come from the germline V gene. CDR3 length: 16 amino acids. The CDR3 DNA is TGTGCCAGCAGCCAAGATGAGGCTGGCTCCTACAATGAGCAGTTCTTC. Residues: CASSQDEAGSYNEQFF.

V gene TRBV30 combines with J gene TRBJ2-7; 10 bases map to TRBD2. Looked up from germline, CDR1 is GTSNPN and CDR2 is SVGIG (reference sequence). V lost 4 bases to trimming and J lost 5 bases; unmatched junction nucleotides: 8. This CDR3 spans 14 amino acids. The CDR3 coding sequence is TGTGCCTGGAACTTGAGAACTAGCGGGGACGAGCAGTACTTC. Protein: CAWNLRTSGDEQYF.

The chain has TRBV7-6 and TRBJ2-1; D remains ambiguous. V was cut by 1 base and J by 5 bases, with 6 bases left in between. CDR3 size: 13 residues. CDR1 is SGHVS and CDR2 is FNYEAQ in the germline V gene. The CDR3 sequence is CASSLGNNNEQFF. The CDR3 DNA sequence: TGTGCCAGCAGCTTAGGTAATAACAATGAGCAGTTCTTC.

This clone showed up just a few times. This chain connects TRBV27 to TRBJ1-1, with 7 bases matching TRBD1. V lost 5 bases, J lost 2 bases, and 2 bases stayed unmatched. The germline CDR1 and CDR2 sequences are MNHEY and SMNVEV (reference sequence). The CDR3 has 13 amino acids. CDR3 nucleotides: TGTGCCAGCAGTCAGGGGGGCAACACTGAAGCTTTCTTT. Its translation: CASSQGGNTEAFF.

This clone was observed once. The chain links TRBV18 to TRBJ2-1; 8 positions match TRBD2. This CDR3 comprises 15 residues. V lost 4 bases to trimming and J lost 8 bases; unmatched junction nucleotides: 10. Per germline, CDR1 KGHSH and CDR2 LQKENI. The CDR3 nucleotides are TGTGCCAGCTCACTAAGACCGGGACTAGAAGATGAGCAGTTCTTC. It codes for CASSLRPGLEDEQFF.

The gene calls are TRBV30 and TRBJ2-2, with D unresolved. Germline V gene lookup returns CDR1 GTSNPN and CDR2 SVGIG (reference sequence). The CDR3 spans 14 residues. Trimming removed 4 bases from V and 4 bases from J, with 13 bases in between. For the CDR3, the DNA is TGTGCCTGGACCCGAACGGTTAGCACCGGGGAGCTGTTTTTT. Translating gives CAWTRTVSTGELFF. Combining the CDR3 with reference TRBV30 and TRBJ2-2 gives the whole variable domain SQTIHQWPATLVQPVGSPLSLECTVEGTSNPNLYWYRQAAGRGLQLLFYSVGIGQISSEVPQNLSASRPQDRQFILSSKKLLLSDSGFYLCAWTRTVSTGELFFGEGSRLTVL.

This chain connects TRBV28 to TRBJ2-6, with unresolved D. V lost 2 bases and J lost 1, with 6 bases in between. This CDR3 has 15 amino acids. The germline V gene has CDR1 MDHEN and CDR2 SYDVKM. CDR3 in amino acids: CASSLIGSGANVLTF. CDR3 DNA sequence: TGTGCCAGCAGTTTAATCGGGTCTGGGGCCAACGTCCTGACTTTC.